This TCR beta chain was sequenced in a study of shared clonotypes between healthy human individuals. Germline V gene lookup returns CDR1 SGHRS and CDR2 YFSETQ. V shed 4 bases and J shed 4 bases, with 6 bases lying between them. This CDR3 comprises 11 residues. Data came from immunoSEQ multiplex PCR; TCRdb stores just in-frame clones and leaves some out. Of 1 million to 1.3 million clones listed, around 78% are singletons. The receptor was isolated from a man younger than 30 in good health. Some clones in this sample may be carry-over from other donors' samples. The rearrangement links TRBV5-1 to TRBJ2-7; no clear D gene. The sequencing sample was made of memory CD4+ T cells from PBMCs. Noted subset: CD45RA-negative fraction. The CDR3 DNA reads TGCGCCAGCAGCCACAAGTACGAGCAGTACTTC. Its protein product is CASSHKYEQYF.